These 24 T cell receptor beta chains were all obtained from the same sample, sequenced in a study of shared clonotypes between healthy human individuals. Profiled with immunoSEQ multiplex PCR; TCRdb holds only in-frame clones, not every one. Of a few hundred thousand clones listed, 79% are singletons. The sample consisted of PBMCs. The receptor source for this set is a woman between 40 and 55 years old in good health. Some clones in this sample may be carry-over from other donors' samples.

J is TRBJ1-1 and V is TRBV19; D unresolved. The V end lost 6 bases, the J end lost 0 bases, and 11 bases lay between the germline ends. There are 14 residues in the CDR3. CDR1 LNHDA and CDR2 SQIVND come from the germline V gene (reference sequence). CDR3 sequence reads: CASRGVSMNTEAFF. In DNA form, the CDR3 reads TGTGCCAGTAGAGGAGTATCCATGAACACTGAAGCTTTCTTT.

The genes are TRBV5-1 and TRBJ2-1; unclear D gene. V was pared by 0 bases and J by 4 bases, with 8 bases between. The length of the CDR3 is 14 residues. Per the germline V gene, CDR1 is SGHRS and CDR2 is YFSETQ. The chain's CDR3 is CASSLAPEYNEQFF. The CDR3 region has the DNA TGCGCCAGCAGCTTGGCCCCCGAATACAATGAGCAGTTCTTC.

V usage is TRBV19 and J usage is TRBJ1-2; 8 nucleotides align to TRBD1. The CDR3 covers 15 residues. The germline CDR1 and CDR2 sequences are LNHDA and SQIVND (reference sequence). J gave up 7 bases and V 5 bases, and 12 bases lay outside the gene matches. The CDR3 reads CASSLGQGAFRGYTF. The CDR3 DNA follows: TGTGCCAGTAGTTTAGGACAGGGAGCGTTCCGTGGCTACACCTTC. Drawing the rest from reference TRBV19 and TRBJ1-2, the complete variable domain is DGGITQSPKYLFRKEGQNVTLSCEQNLNHDAMYWYRQDPGQGLRLIYYSQIVNDFQKGDIAEGYSVSREKKESFPLTVTSAQKNPTAFYLCASSLGQGAFRGYTFGSGTRLTVV.

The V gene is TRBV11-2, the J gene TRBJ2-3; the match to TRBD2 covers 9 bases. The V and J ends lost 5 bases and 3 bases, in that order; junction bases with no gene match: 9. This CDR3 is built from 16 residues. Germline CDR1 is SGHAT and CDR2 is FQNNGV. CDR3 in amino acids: CASSPQVSGGTDTQYF. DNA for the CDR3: TGTGCCAGCAGCCCGCAAGTAAGCGGGGGGACAGATACGCAGTATTTT.

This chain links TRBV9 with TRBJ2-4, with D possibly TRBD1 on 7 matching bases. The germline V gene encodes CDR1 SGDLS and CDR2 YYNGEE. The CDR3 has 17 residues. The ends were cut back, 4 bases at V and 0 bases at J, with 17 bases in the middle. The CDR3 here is CASSPQQGRLAKNIQYF. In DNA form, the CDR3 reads TGTGCCAGCAGCCCCCAACAGGGGAGGCTAGCCAAAAACATTCAGTACTTC.

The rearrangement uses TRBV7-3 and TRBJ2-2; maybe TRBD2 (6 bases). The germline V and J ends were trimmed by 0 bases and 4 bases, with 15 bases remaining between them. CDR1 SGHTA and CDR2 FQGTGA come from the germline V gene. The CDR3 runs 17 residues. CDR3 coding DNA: TGTGCCAGCAGCTTAACAAGTCCGGGAGCCACCACCGGGGAGCTGTTTTTT. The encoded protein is CASSLTSPGATTGELFF.

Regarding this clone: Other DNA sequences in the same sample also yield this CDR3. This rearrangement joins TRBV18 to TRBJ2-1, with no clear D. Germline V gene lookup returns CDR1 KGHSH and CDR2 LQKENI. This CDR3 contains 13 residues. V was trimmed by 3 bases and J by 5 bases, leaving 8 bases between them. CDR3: CASSPGLNNEQFF. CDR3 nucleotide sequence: TGTGCCAGCTCACCGGGCCTCAACAATGAGCAGTTCTTC.

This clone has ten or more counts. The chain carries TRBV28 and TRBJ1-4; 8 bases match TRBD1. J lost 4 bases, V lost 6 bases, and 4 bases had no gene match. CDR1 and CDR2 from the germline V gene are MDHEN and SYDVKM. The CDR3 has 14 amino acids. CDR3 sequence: CASSETGGNEKLFF. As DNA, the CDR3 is TGTGCCAGCAGCGAAACAGGGGGTAATGAAAAACTGTTTTTT.

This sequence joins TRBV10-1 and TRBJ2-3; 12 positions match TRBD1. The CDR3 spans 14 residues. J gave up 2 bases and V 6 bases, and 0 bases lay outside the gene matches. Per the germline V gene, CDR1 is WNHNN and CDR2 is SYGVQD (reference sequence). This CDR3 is CASRGQGATDTQYF. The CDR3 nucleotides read TGCGCCAGCAGGGGACAGGGGGCCACAGATACGCAGTATTTT.

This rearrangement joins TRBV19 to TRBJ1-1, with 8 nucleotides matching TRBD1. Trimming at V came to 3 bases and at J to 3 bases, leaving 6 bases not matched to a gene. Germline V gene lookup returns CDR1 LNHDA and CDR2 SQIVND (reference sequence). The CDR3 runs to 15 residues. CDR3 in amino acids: CASSMDRESDTEAFF. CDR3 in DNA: TGTGCCAGTAGTATGGACAGGGAGTCGGACACTGAAGCTTTCTTT.

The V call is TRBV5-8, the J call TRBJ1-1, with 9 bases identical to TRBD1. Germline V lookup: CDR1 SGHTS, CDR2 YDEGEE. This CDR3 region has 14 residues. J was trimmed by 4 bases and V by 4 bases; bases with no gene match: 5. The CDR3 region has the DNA TGTGCCAGCAGCCGGGGACAGGGCCCCACTGAAGCTTTCTTT. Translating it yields CASSRGQGPTEAFF.

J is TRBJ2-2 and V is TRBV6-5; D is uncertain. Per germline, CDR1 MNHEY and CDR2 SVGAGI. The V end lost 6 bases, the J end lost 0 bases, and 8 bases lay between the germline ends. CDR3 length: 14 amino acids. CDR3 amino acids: CASRSSANTGELFF. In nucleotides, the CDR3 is TGTGCCAGCAGATCCTCCGCGAACACCGGGGAGCTGTTTTTT.

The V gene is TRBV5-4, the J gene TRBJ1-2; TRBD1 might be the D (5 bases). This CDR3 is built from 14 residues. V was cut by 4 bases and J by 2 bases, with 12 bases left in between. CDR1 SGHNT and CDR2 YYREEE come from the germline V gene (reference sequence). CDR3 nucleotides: TGTGCCAGCAGCACGCCCAGGGTGAACTATGGCTACACCTTC. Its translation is CASSTPRVNYGYTF.

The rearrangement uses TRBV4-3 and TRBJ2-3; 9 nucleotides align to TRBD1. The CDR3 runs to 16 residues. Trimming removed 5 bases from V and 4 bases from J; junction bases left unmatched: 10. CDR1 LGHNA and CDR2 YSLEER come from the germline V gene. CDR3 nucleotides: TGCGCCAGCAGCAAGGACCGGGACAGGGTGGCAGATACGCAGTATTTT. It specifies CASSKDRDRVADTQYF.

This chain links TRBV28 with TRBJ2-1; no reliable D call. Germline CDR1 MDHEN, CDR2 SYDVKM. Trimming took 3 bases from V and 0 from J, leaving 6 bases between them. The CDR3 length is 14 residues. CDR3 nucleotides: TGTGCCAGCAGTTTCATCGTCTCCTACAATGAGCAGTTCTTC. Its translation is CASSFIVSYNEQFF.

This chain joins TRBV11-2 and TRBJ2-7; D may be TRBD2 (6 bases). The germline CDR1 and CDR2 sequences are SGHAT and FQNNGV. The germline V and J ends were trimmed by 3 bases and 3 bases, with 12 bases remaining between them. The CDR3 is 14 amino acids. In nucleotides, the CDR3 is TGTGCCAGCAGCTTTCCCCCGGGGGACTACGAGCAGTACTTC. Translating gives CASSFPPGDYEQYF.

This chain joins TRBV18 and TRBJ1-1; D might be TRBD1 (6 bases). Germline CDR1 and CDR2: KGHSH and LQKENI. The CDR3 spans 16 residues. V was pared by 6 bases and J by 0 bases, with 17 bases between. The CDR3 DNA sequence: TGTGCCAGCTCCCAAACCCCCGGGACAATGAACACTGAAGCTTTCTTT. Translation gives CASSQTPGTMNTEAFF.

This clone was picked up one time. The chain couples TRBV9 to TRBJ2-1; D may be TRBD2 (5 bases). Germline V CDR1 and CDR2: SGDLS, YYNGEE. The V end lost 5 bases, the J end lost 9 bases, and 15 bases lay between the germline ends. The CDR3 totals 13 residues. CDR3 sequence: CASSYGSRGEQFF. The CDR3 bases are TGTGCCAGCAGTTACGGGTCTCGGGGTGAGCAGTTCTTC.

This CDR3 is CASSFQWGEGETQYF. CDR3 DNA: TGTGCCAGCAGCTTTCAGTGGGGGGAGGGAGAGACCCAGTACTTC. This sequence joins TRBV7-2 and TRBJ2-5, with 7 positions matching TRBD2. Germline values: CDR1 SGHTA, CDR2 FQGNSA. There are 15 residues in the CDR3. V lost 3 bases, J lost 4 bases, and 8 bases stayed unmatched.

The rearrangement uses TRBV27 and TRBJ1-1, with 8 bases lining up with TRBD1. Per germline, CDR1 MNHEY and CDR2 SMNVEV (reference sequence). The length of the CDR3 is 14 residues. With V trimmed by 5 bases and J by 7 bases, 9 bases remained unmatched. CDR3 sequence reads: CASSGQGGFREAFF. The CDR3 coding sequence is TGTGCCAGCAGTGGACAGGGTGGATTTCGTGAAGCTTTCTTT.

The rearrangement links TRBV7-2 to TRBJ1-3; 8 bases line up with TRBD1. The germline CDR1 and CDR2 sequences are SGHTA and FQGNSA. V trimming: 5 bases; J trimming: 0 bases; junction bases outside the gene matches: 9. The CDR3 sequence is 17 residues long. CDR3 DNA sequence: TGTGCCAGCAGCGTACCGGGACAGGCCCTCTCTGGAAACACCATATATTTT. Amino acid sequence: CASSVPGQALSGNTIYF. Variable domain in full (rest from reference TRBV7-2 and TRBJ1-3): GAGVSQSPSNKVTEKGKDVELRCDPISGHTALYWYRQSLGQGLEFLIYFQGNSAPDKSGLPSDRFSAERTGGSVSTLTIQRTQQEDSAVYLCASSVPGQALSGNTIYFGEGSWLTVV.

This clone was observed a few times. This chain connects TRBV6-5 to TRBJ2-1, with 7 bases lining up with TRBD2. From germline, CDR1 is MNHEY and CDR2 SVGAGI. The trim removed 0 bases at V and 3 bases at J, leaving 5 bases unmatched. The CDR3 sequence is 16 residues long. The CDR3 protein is CASSYSGRGVYNEQFF. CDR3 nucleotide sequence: TGTGCCAGCAGTTACTCTGGCCGGGGGGTCTACAATGAGCAGTTCTTC.

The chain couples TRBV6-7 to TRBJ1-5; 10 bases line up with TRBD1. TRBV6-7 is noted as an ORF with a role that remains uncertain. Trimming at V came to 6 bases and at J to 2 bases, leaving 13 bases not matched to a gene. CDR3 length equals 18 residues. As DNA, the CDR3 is TGTGCCAGCAGACCGGGACAGGGGCCCCAGGGTGGCAATCAGCCCCAGCATTTT. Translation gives CASRPGQGPQGGNQPQHF.

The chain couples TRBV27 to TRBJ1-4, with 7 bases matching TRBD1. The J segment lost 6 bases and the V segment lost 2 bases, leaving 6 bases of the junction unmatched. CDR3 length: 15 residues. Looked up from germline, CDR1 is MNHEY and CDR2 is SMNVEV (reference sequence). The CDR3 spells CASSLTWQGDEKLFF. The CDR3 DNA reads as TGTGCCAGCAGTTTAACCTGGCAGGGGGATGAAAAACTGTTTTTT.